This T cell receptor beta chain derives from a study of regulatory T cells in long-lasting Graves disease. Investigators prepared the TCR beta libraries by applying iRepertoire HTBI primers and Arm-PCR of CDR3 regions. TCRdb re-analysed the multiplex PCR reads in MiXCR, keeping a single row per CDR3 protein. Among around 500,000 distinct CDR3 sequences, approximately 16% were seen once, and the ten largest hold around a quarter. Time point here: newly diagnosed GD, antithyroid drugs for less than 3 months. Extracted RNA from PBMCs served as the source of the TCR library. This clonotype was seen only a few times. The CDR3 is 14 residues long. CDR1 is LNHDA and CDR2 is SQIVND in the germline V gene (reference sequence). The V segment lost 6 bases and the J segment 5 bases; nucleotides outside the gene matches: 9. These data were also reused for a study on T cells in Graves' hyperthyroidism and ophthalmopathy.

The gene calls are TRBV19 and TRBJ1-1, with 7 bases aligning to TRBD1. Sequenced material: peripheral blood mononuclear cells (PBMCs), taken at new diagnosis, from a patient treated with antithyroid drugs. This TCR was sampled from a woman aged 35 to 59 with Graves disease. Here the CDR3 reads CASRPRDRTTEAFF. In DNA, the CDR3 is TGTGCCAGTAGGCCCCGGGACAGAACGACTGAAGCTTTCTTT.